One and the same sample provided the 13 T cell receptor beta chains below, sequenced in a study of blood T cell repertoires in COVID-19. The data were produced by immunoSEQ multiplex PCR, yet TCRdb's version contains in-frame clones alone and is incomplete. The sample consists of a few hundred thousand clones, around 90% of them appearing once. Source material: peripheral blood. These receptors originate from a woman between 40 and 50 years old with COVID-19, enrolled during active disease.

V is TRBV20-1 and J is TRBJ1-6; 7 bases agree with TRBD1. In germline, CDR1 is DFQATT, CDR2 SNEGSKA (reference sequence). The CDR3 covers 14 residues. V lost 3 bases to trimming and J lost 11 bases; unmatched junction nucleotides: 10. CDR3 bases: TGCAGTGCTAGTGGGTTACAGGGGTATCCACCCCTCCACTTT. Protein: CSASGLQGYPPLHF.

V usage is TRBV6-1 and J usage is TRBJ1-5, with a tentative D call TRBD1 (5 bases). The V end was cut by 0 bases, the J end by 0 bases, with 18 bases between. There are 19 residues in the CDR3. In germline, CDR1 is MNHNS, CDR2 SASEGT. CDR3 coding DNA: TGTGCCAGCAGTGAAGCGCTCCCCCGGGAGGGGTATAGCAATCAGCCCCAGCATTTT. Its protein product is CASSEALPREGYSNQPQHF.

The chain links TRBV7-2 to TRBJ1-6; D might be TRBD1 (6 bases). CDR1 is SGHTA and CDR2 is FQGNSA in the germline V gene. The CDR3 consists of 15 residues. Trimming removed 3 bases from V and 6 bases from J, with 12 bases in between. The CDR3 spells CASSLLDSSNSPLHF. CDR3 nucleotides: TGTGCCAGCAGCTTGTTGGACAGTTCTAATTCACCCCTCCACTTT.

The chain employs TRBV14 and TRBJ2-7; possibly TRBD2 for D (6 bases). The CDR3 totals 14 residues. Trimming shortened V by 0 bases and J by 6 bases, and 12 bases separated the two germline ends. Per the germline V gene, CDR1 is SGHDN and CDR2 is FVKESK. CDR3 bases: TGTGCCAGCAGCCAAGAATGGGACTCAGGCGAGCAGTACTTC. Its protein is CASSQEWDSGEQYF.

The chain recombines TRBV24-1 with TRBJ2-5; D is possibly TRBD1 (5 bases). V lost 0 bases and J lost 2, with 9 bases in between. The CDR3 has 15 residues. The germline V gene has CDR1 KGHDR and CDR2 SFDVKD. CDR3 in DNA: TGTGCCACCAGTGATTTGCAAGGGGCTCAAGAGACCCAGTACTTC. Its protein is CATSDLQGAQETQYF.

This CDR3 is CASSLHMDRETQYF. The CDR3 bases are TGCGCCAGCAGCTTACACATGGACAGGGAGACCCAGTACTTC. The chain has TRBV5-1 and TRBJ2-5, with 7 bases that match TRBD1. Losses at the gene ends were 2 bases for V and 5 bases for J; bases not matched to a gene: 6. Germline assignment: CDR1 SGHRS and CDR2 YFSETQ. CDR3 length: 14 amino acids.

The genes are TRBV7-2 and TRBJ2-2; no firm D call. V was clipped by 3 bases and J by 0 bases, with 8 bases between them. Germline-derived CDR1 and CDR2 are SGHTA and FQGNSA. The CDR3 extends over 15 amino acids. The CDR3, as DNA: TGTGCCAGCAGCTTTGACTCTCCGAACACCGGGGAGCTGTTTTTT. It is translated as CASSFDSPNTGELFF.

The CDR3 nucleotides are TGTGCCAGCAGTCTCGGACAGCCTAGGGGCACTGAAGCTTTCTTT. This encodes CASSLGQPRGTEAFF. The chain combines TRBV6-5 with TRBJ1-1, with D perhaps TRBD1 (6 bases). Trimming pared 5 bases from V and 4 bases from J, leaving 17 bases between. Looked up from germline, CDR1 is MNHEY and CDR2 is SVGAGI. The CDR3 sequence is 15 residues long.

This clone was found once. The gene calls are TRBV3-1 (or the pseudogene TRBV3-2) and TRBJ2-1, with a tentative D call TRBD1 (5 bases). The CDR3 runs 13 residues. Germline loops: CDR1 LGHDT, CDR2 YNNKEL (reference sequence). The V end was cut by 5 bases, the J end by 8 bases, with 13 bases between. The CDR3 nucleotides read TGTGCCAGCAGCTTACGTCAGGGTTATGAGCAGTTCTTC. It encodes CASSLRQGYEQFF.

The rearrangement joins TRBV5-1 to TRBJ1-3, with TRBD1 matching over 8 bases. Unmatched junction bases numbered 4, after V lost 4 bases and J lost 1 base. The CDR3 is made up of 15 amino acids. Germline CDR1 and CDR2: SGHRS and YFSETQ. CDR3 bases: TGCGCCAGCAGCCCCGGACAGGGTTCTGGAAACACCATATATTTT. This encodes CASSPGQGSGNTIYF.

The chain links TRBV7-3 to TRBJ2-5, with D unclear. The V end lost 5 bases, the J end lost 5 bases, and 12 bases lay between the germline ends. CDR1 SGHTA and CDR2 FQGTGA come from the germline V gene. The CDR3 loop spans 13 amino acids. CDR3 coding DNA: TGTGCCAGCAGCCCTAACGTCGGGGAGACCCAGTACTTC. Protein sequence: CASSPNVGETQYF. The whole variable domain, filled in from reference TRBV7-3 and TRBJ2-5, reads GAGVSQTPSNKVTEKGKYVELRCDPISGHTALYWYRQSLGQGPEFLIYFQGTGAADDSGLPNDRFFAVRPEGSVSTLKIQRTERGDSAVYLCASSPNVGETQYFGPGTRLLVL.

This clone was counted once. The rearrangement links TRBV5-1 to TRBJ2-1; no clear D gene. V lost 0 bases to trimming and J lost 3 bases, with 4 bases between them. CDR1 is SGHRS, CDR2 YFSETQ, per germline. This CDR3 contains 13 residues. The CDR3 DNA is TGCGCCAGCAGCTTGGCAGTCTACAATGAGCAGTTCTTC. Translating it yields CASSLAVYNEQFF.

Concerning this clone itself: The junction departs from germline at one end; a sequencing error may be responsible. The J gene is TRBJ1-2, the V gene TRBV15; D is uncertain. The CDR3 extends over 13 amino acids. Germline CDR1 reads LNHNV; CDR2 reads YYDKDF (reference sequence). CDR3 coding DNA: TGTGCCACCAGCAGAGAAGTGAGAACGGGAGTGGCCTTC. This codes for CATSREVRTGVAF. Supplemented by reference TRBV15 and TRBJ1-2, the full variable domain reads DAMVIQNPRYQVTQFGKPVTLSCSQTLNHNVMYWYQQKSSQAPKLLFHYYDKDFNNEADTPDNFQSRRPNTSFCFLDIRSPGLGDTAMYLCATSREVRTGVAFGSGTRLTVV.